A single sample gave rise to the 11 T cell receptor beta chains below, sequenced in a study of blood T cell repertoires in COVID-19. Profiled with immunoSEQ multiplex PCR; TCRdb holds only in-frame clones, not every one. The sample contains fewer than 300,000 clones, less than 90% of which appear only once. Sequencing was carried out using peripheral blood. All receptors come from a man in his sixties who had recovered from COVID-19.

This chain uses TRBV18 with TRBJ1-2; 8 bases are a match to TRBD1. This CDR3 contains 16 residues. Trimming took 6 bases from V and 3 from J; bases not matched to a gene: 12. Per germline, CDR1 KGHSH and CDR2 LQKENI. CDR3 sequence (DNA): TGTGCCAGCTCGCTGGATCTGTCGGGACAGGACTATGGCTACACCTTC. Protein product: CASSLDLSGQDYGYTF.

This rearrangement joins TRBV29-1 to TRBJ2-7; D gene unclear. Germline V gene sequence: CDR1 SQVTM, CDR2 ANQGSEA. V lost 4 bases and J lost 4, with 14 bases in between. CDR3 size: 13 residues. CDR3 sequence reads: CSVVAVKNYEQYF. The DNA of the CDR3 is TGCAGCGTTGTCGCAGTCAAAAATTACGAGCAGTACTTC.

The gene calls are TRBV7-3 and TRBJ2-1; tentative D call: TRBD2 (5 bases). The V gene lost 1 base and the J gene lost 9 bases, with 10 bases spanning the gap. The CDR3 has 13 amino acids. Germline V CDR1 and CDR2: SGHTA, FQGTGA. CDR3 coding DNA: TGTGCCAGCAGCTTAATTTCGGGATTTGAGCAGTTCTTC. This gives the protein CASSLISGFEQFF.

The gene calls are TRBV29-1 and TRBJ1-4; D may be TRBD1 (5 bases). CDR1 is SQVTM, CDR2 ANQGSEA, per germline. CDR3 length: 14 residues. Trimming shortened V by 0 bases and J by 5 bases, and 10 bases separated the two germline ends. The CDR3: CSVEEGLRNEKLFF. The CDR3 region has the DNA TGCAGCGTTGAAGAGGGACTACGGAATGAAAAACTGTTTTTT.

V is TRBV27 and J is TRBJ2-5, with TRBD2 as a possible D gene (7 bases). The V end lost 2 bases, the J end lost 2 bases, and 9 bases lay between the germline ends. This CDR3 has 14 amino acids. The germline gives CDR1 MNHEY, CDR2 SMNVEV (reference sequence). CDR3 sequence reads: CASSLRGGQETQYF. The CDR3 DNA sequence: TGTGCCAGCAGTTTAAGGGGGGGACAAGAGACCCAGTACTTC.

Regarding this clone: Compared with germline, one end of the junction differs, possibly owing to a read error. This rearrangement joins TRBV7-7 to TRBJ2-1; 8 bases align to TRBD2. Germline-derived CDR1 and CDR2 are SSHAT and FNYEAQ (reference sequence). The CDR3 is 15 residues long. For the CDR3, the DNA is TGTGCTAGCAGCTCCGGGGGGGCTCTCTCTCGTGAGCAGTTCTTC. It translates to CASSSGGALSREQFF.

The chain links TRBV7-2 to TRBJ1-4; a weak D match, TRBD1 (6 bases). Looked up from germline, CDR1 is SGHTA and CDR2 is FQGNSA. This CDR3 spans 15 amino acids. Trimming cost V 1 base and J 5 bases, with 11 bases left between them. The CDR3 is CASSLEGQPNEKLFF. CDR3 sequence (DNA): TGTGCCAGCAGCTTAGAAGGACAGCCCAATGAAAAACTGTTTTTT.

Here the CDR3 reads CASSHTRGGPSVEQFF. In DNA, the CDR3 is TGTGCCAGCAGCCATACCCGGGGGGGGCCCAGCGTTGAGCAGTTCTTC. The rearrangement joins TRBV7-2 to TRBJ2-1; 8 nucleotides align to TRBD2. J gave up 9 bases and V 5 bases, and 15 bases lay outside the gene matches. Germline CDR1 SGHTA, CDR2 FQGNSA. This CDR3 is built from 16 residues.

This clone was recorded a few times. The chain joins TRBV5-1 to TRBJ1-1; 7 nucleotides line up with TRBD1. CDR3 length: 15 amino acids. V gave up 4 bases and J gave up 1 base; unmatched junction bases: 7. The germline V gene encodes CDR1 SGHRS and CDR2 YFSETQ. The DNA of the CDR3 is TGCGCCAGCAGCCCCCGGACAGGATCGAACACTGAAGCTTTCTTT. Encoded protein: CASSPRTGSNTEAFF.

The V call is TRBV11-3, the J call TRBJ1-1; perhaps TRBD1 as D (5 bases). V lost 1 base to trimming and J lost 1 base, with 7 bases between them. This CDR3 is 14 amino acids long. Germline V lookup: CDR1 SGHNT, CDR2 YENEEA. The CDR3 DNA reads as TGTGCCAGCAGCTTAGGGGGCTCGAACACTGAAGCTTTCTTT. Encoded protein: CASSLGGSNTEAFF.

This chain links TRBV19 with TRBJ2-5; 8 nucleotides line up with TRBD2. This CDR3 has 14 residues. With V trimmed by 3 bases and J by 4 bases, 4 bases remained unmatched. The germline V gene has CDR1 LNHDA and CDR2 SQIVND (reference sequence). The CDR3 here is CASSMAGGGETQYF. DNA of the CDR3: TGTGCCAGTAGTATGGCGGGGGGCGGAGAGACCCAGTACTTC.